The sequence of this T cell receptor beta chain was determined in a study of T cells in Graves' hyperthyroidism and ophthalmopathy. Study-wide results and caveats: Peripheral blood also featured most of the thyroid clonotypes expanded above 0.001. A model of 13 V-J features distinguished ophthalmopathy from stable hyperthyroidism.

The germline V gene has CDR1 SNHLY and CDR2 FYNNEI. This CDR3 has 13 residues. The ends were cut back, 6 bases at V and 6 bases at J, with 15 bases in the middle. The CDR3 regions of TCR beta were amplified from RNA transcripts. HTBI primers were employed in a first-round RT-PCR of the TCR CDR3. TCRdb re-analysed the multiplex PCR reads in MiXCR, keeping a single row per CDR3 protein. The repertoire has roughly 800,000 distinct CDR3 sequences, 38% of them found once; the top ten carry 8% to 9%. This clonotype was counted at least ten times. Its antigen is as yet unknown. Graves' hyperthyroidism without ophthalmopathy progression within 18 months was termed stable. Hyperthyroidism had been newly diagnosed in patients aged 18 to 65, and its duration was under 2 months.

Sequencing was carried out using blood. The sequence was collected from a man between 18 and 29 years old with Graves' hyperthyroidism. This chain uses TRBV2 with TRBJ2-7; D may correspond to TRBD1 or TRBD2 (5 bases each). CDR3: CASRDGWGFEQYF. CDR3 in DNA: TGTGCCAGCAGGGACGGTTGGGGGTTCGAGCAGTACTTC.